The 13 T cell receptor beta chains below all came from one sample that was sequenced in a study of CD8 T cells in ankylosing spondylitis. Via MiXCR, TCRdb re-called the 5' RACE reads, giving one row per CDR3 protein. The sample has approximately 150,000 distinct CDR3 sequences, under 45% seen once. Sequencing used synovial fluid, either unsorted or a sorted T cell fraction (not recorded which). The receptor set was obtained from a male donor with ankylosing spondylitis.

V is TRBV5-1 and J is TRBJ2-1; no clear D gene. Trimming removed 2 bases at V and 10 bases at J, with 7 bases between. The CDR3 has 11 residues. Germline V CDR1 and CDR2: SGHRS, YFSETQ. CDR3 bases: TGCGCCAGCAGCTTTTGGAGAGAGCAGTTCTTC. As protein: CASSFWREQFF.

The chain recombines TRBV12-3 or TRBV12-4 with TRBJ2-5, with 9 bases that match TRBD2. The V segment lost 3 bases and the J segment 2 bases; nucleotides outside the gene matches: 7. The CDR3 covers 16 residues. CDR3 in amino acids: CASSFSGTSPQETQYF. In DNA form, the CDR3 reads TGTGCCAGCAGTTTTTCCGGGACTAGCCCACAAGAGACCCAGTACTTC.

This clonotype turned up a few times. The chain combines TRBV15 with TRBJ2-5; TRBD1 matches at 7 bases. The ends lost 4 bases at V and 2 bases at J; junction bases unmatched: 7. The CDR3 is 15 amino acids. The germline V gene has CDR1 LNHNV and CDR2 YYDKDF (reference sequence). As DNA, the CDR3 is TGTGCCACCAGCAAACAGGGGATCGAACAAGAGACCCAGTACTTC. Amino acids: CATSKQGIEQETQYF.

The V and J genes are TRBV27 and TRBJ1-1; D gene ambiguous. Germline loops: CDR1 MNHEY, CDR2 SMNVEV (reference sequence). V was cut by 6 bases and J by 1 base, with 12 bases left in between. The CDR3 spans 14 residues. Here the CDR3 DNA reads TGTGCCAGCAGCCCGGCGGGAGCGAACACTGAAGCTTTCTTT. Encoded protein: CASSPAGANTEAFF.

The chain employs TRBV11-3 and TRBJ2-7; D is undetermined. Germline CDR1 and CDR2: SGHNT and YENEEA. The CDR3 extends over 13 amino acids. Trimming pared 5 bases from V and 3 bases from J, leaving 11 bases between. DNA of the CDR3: TGTGCCAGCAGCAATAACCCCCACTACGAGCAGTACTTC. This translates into CASSNNPHYEQYF. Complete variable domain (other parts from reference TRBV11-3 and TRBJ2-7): EAGVVQSPRYKIIEKKQPVAFWCNPISGHNTLYWYLQNLGQGPELLIRYENEEAVDDSQLPKDRFSAERLKGVDSTLKIQPAELGDSAVYLCASSNNPHYEQYFGPGTRLTVT.

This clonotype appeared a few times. The CDR3 region is CASSQVRGQDGYTF. The CDR3 DNA reads as TGCGCCAGCAGCCAAGTCAGGGGCCAGGATGGCTACACCTTC. The genes are TRBV4-1 and TRBJ1-2, with D possibly being TRBD1 (6 bases). The CDR3 runs 14 residues. Germline V gene data show CDR1 as MGHRA and CDR2 as YSYEKL. The V end was cut by 1 base, the J end by 6 bases, with 12 bases between.

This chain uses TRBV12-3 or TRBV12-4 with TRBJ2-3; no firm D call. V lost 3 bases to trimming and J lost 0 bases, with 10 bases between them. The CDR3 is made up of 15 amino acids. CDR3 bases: TGTGCCAGCAGTTTTAGGATAACGAGCACAGATACGCAGTATTTT. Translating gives CASSFRITSTDTQYF.

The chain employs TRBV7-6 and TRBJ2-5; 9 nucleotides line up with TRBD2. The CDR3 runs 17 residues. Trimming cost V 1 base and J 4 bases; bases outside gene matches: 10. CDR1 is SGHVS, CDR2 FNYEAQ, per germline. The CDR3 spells CASSLVAGGPKLETQYF. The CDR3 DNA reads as TGTGCCAGCAGCTTAGTCGCGGGGGGGCCGAAATTAGAGACCCAGTACTTC.

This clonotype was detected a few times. CDR3 coding DNA: TGCGCCAGCAGCCTAATCGGACAGCCCGATTATGGCTACACCTTC. Amino acid sequence: CASSLIGQPDYGYTF. The rearrangement links TRBV4-1 to TRBJ1-2; a possible D gene is TRBD1 (6 bases). Germline CDR1 and CDR2: MGHRA and YSYEKL. Trimming cost V 4 bases and J 5 bases, with 17 bases left between them. The CDR3 runs to 15 residues.

The CDR3 nucleotides are TGTGCCAGCAGCCCCGGACTAGCGGGAACCTACGAGCAGTACTTC. Protein product: CASSPGLAGTYEQYF. The V and J genes are TRBV12-3 or TRBV12-4 and TRBJ2-7, with 12 bases identical to TRBD2. The CDR3 has 15 residues. J was trimmed by 2 bases and V by 6 bases; bases with no gene match: 5.

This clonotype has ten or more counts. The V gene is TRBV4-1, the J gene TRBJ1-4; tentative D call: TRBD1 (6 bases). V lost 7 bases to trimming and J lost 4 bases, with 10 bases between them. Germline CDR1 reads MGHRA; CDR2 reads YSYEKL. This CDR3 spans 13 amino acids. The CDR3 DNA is TGCGCCAGCACCGAGGGGGGTAATGAAAAACTGTTTTTT. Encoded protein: CASTEGGNEKLFF.

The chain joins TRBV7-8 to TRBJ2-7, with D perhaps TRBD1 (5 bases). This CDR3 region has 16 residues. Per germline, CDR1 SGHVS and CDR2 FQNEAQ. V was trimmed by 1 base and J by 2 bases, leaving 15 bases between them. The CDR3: CASSLGTTGGAYEQYF. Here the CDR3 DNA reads TGTGCCAGCAGCTTAGGGACCACAGGTGGAGCCTACGAGCAGTACTTC.

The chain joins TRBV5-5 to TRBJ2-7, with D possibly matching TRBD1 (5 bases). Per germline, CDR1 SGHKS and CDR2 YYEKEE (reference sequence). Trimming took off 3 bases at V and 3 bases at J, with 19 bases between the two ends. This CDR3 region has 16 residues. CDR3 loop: CASSSLGWGRYYEQYF. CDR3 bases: TGTGCCAGCAGCTCCCTTGGGTGGGGCAGATACTACGAGCAGTACTTC. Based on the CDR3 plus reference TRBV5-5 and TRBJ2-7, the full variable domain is DAGVTQSPTHLIKTRGQQVTLRCSPISGHKSVSWYQQVLGQGPQFIFQYYEKEERGRGNFPDRFSARQFPNYSSELNVNALLLGDSALYLCASSSLGWGRYYEQYFGPGTRLTVT.